This is a list of T cell receptor beta chains from one sample in a study of cytomegalovirus exposure and HLA in healthy donors. Profiled with immunoSEQ multiplex PCR; TCRdb holds only in-frame clones, not every one. Of some 140,000 clones in the sample, around 84% are singletons; the top ten hold 2.1%. The sample was PBMCs. These receptor sequences come from a human donor in good health. The CDR3 runs from the conserved cysteine through the conserved F or W. D genes are given only for firm matches. Only some rows state a clone size, as once, few, many or a class for expanded clones.

>TRBJ1-2|TRBV12-5|.|.
CASGFGSQTFNYGYTF
TGTGCTAGTGGTTTTGGGAGTCAGACCTTTAACTATGGCTACACCTTC
>TRBJ2-7|TRBV7-6|.|TRBD2
CASSLTTSGATYEQYF
TGTGCCAGCAGCTTGACGACTAGCGGGGCCACCTACGAGCAGTACTTC
>TRBJ2-1|TRBV6-4|.|TRBD2
CASSRSGNNEQFF
TGTGCCAGCAGTCGTAGCGGGAACAATGAGCAGTTCTTC
>TRBJ2-3|TRBV5-4|.|.
CASSVPSTDTQYF
TGTGCCAGCAGCGTTCCTAGCACAGATACGCAGTATTTT
>TRBJ1-6|TRBV14|once|TRBD1
CASSRRQGYNSPLHF
TGTGCCAGCAGCCGCCGACAGGGCTATAATTCACCCCTCCACTTT
>TRBJ1-4|TRBV19|.|.
CASSWSATNEKLFF
TGTGCCAGTAGTTGGAGTGCAACTAATGAAAAACTGTTTTTT
>TRBJ1-2|TRBV5-4|.|.
CASSRGAYGYTF
TGTGCCAGCAGCCGGGGGGCCTATGGCTACACCTTC
>TRBJ1-4|TRBV9|.|.
CASSVAEREAEKLFF
TGTGCCAGCAGCGTAGCAGAAAGGGAGGCCGAAAAACTGTTTTTT
>TRBJ2-1|TRBV2|.|TRBD2
CASRGIAGAGEQFF
TGTGCCAGCAGGGGTATTGCGGGAGCGGGGGAGCAGTTCTTC
>TRBJ2-7|TRBV30|.|TRBD1
CAWTSSRTGREQYF
TGTGCCTGGACCTCATCCCGGACAGGGCGGGAGCAGTACTTC
>TRBJ1-1|TRBV5-1|.|.
CASSLVSGYDTEAFF
TGCGCCAGCAGCTTGGTGTCAGGGTATGACACTGAAGCTTTCTTT
>TRBJ1-5|TRBV9|once|TRBD1
CASSKNRGHQPQHF
TGTGCCAGCAGCAAAAACAGGGGTCACCAGCCCCAGCATTTT
>TRBJ1-2|TRBV5-4|.|TRBD1
CASSLDGQGEMGGYTF
TGTGCCAGCAGCTTGGATGGACAGGGGGAAATGGGCGGCTACACCTTC
>TRBJ1-3|TRBV30|.|TRBD1
CAWTQGAGNTIYF
TGTGCCTGGACCCAGGGGGCCGGAAACACCATATATTTT
>TRBJ2-7|TRBV4-1|.|TRBD2
CASSQDLRGYEQYF
TGCGCCAGCAGCCAAGATCTGCGGGGGTACGAGCAGTACTTC
>TRBJ2-6|TRBV7-2|few|TRBD1
CASSFRTGSGANVLTF
TGTGCCAGCAGCTTTCGGACAGGGTCTGGGGCCAACGTCCTGACTTTC
>TRBJ1-1|TRBV2|.|TRBD1
CATQRTGGESTEAFF
TGTGCCACCCAAAGGACAGGGGGTGAGAGCACTGAAGCTTTCTTT
>TRBJ1-1|TRBV7-6|.|TRBD1
CASSSGTAMNTEAFF
TGTGCCAGCAGCTCCGGGACAGCCATGAACACTGAAGCTTTCTTT
>TRBJ1-1|TRBV5-1|once|.
CASSLGPSYTEAFF
TGCGCCAGCAGCTTGGGGCCCAGTTATACTGAAGCTTTCTTT
>TRBJ2-7|TRBV14|.|TRBD2
CASSRLGGDYEQYF
TGTGCCAGCAGCCGTCTGGGGGGGGACTACGAGCAGTACTTC
>TRBJ1-6|TRBV7-3|once|TRBD1
CASSFKCEGQGVGSYNSPLHF
TGTGCCAGCAGCTTTAAATGTGAGGGACAGGGGGTAGGCTCCTATAATTCACCCCTCCACTTT
>TRBJ1-2|TRBV19|.|TRBD1
CASSPLGTGVPGYGYTF
TGTGCCAGTAGTCCCCTCGGGACAGGGGTTCCGGGCTATGGCTACACCTTC
>TRBJ1-1|TRBV27|few|.
CASGRGTEAFF
TGTGCCAGCGGCAGGGGCACTGAAGCTTTCTTT
>TRBJ2-2|TRBV6-5|few|.
CASSYSSTNTGELFF
TGTGCCAGCAGTTACTCCTCTACGAACACCGGGGAGCTGTTTTTT
>TRBJ2-7|TRBV5-4|once|TRBD1
CASSLGGQAYEQYF
TGTGCCAGCAGCTTGGGGGGACAGGCCTACGAGCAGTACTTC
>TRBJ2-1|TRBV5-1|.|TRBD2
CASSILAGDYNEQFF
TGCGCCAGCAGCATACTAGCGGGAGACTACAATGAGCAGTTCTTC
>TRBJ2-7|TRBV5-6|.|TRBD1
CASSLGTGFYEQYF
TGTGCCAGCAGCTTAGGGACAGGGTTTTACGAGCAGTACTTC
>TRBJ2-7|TRBV27|.|TRBD2
CASSSPSAGSYEQYF
TGTGCCAGCAGTTCGCCTTCAGCGGGAAGCTACGAGCAGTACTTC
>TRBJ2-3|TRBV5-1|.|.
CASSVIHSDTQYF
TGCGCCAGCAGCGTCATACATTCTGATACGCAGTATTTT
>TRBJ1-2|TRBV11-1|.|.
CASSYRTDINYGYTF
TGTGCCAGCAGCTACAGGACAGATATAAACTATGGCTACACCTTC